The 28 T cell receptor beta chains below were found in one sample sequenced in a study of blood T cells in healthy people across ages. A second roughly 6 to 11 cycle PCR used barcoded and J-beta primers. TCRdb passed the 5' RACE reads through MiXCR, listing each CDR3 protein once. The table shows 600,000 to 800,000 distinct CDR3 sequences, with roughly 20% occurring only once. Sequenced material: blood. These TCRs come from a man aged 70-80 years in good health.

This clonotype was detected a few times. The chain combines TRBV3-1 with TRBJ2-2, with 10 bases identical to TRBD1. The CDR3 has 17 amino acids. J lost 7 bases, V lost 2 bases, and 10 bases had no gene match. Per the germline V gene, CDR1 is LGHDT and CDR2 is YNNKEL (reference sequence). Written as DNA, the CDR3 is TGTGCCAGCAGCCAAATTACCGGGACAGGGGCGAACGGGGAGCTGTTTTTT. This codes for CASSQITGTGANGELFF.

The CDR3 bases are TGTGCCAGCAGCGCCGGGACGTTTAGCAATCAGCCCCAGCATTTT. It is translated as CASSAGTFSNQPQHF. This chain joins TRBV9 and TRBJ1-5; possibly TRBD1 for D (5 bases). CDR1 is SGDLS and CDR2 is YYNGEE in the germline V gene. V was trimmed by 3 bases and J by 0 bases, leaving 10 bases between them. This CDR3 region has 15 residues. The complete variable domain, with remaining parts taken from reference TRBV9 and TRBJ1-5, reads DSGVTQTPKHLITATGQRVTLRCSPRSGDLSVYWYQQSLDQGLQFLIQYYNGEERAKGNILERFSAQQFPDLHSELNLSSLELGDSALYFCASSAGTFSNQPQHFGDGTRLSIL.

The chain employs TRBV7-9 and TRBJ1-1, with TRBD1 as a possible D gene (6 bases). From germline, CDR1 is SEHNR and CDR2 FQNEAQ (reference sequence). The ends were cut back, 2 bases at V and 6 bases at J, with 10 bases in the middle. CDR3 size: 13 residues. In DNA, the CDR3 is TGTGCCAGCAGCTTACGGGGGGCCGCTGAAGCTTTCTTT. Translation gives CASSLRGAAEAFF.

The chain employs TRBV5-1 and TRBJ2-7; either TRBD1 or TRBD2 may fit D (5 bases each). This CDR3 spans 17 amino acids. Germline V lookup: CDR1 SGHRS, CDR2 YFSETQ. V was clipped by 4 bases and J by 3 bases, with 23 bases between them. The CDR3 protein is CASSARWDWGTDYEQYF. The CDR3 DNA is TGCGCCAGCAGCGCCCGCTGGGATTGGGGGACGGACTACGAGCAGTACTTC.

This clonotype showed up many times. The genes are TRBV12-3 or TRBV12-4 and TRBJ2-5; no definite D call. Trimming removed 1 base at V and 0 bases at J, with 3 bases between. The CDR3 length is 13 residues. CDR3 DNA sequence: TGTGCCAGCAGTTTAGGCTACCAAGAGACCCAGTACTTC. Its translation: CASSLGYQETQYF.

This clonotype was observed a handful of times. The chain employs TRBV3-1 and TRBJ2-2, with 9 bases lining up with TRBD1. V was pared by 2 bases and J by 6 bases, with 4 bases of the junction left unmatched. The CDR3 spans 15 residues. Germline V gene data show CDR1 as LGHDT and CDR2 as YNNKEL (reference sequence). The CDR3 loop is CASSQPGTGPGELFF. CDR3 in DNA: TGTGCCAGCAGCCAACCCGGGACAGGGCCCGGGGAGCTGTTTTTT.

This clonotype was seen a handful of times. The V and J genes are TRBV24-1 and TRBJ2-1, with 7 bases aligning to TRBD2. TRBJ2-5 explains the end of the DNA better; the J call may be wrong. Per the germline V gene, CDR1 is KGHDR and CDR2 is SFDVKD. This CDR3 has 13 residues. The CDR3 region is CATSRWEGETQYF. CDR3 DNA: TGTGCCACCAGTAGATGGGAGGGAGAGACCCAGTACTTC.

V usage is TRBV3-1 and J usage is TRBJ2-7; 8 positions agree with TRBD2. The CDR3 contains 12 residues. V dropped 5 bases and J dropped 7; count of bases not matched to a gene: 4. The germline CDR1 and CDR2 sequences are LGHDT and YNNKEL (reference sequence). This CDR3 is CASSAGTREQYF. The CDR3 region has the DNA TGTGCCAGCAGCGCAGGGACTAGAGAGCAGTACTTC.

There are a few counts of this clonotype. One end of the junction varies from germline; a read error may be responsible. This rearrangement joins TRBV3-1 to TRBJ2-5; no definite D call. The V gene's germline CDR1 is LGHDT and CDR2 YNNKEL (reference sequence). This CDR3 is 14 amino acids long. The CDR3 is CASRQDLVGETQYF. The CDR3 bases are TGTGCCAGCAGACAAGATCTCGTGGGGGAGACCCAGTACTTC.

The V gene is TRBV20-1, the J gene TRBJ2-5; 14 nucleotides align to TRBD2. V gave up 6 bases and J gave up 7 bases; unmatched junction bases: 10. The CDR3 spans 15 residues. Per germline, CDR1 DFQATT and CDR2 SNEGSKA (reference sequence). The CDR3 is CSATGTSGRTGTQYF. CDR3 DNA: TGCAGTGCAACCGGGACTAGCGGGAGAACGGGGACCCAGTACTTC.

This clonotype came up a few times. The rearrangement joins TRBV12-3 or TRBV12-4 to TRBJ1-1; D is unresolved. With 3 bases removed from V and 1 base from J, the gap between germline ends came to 12 bases. The CDR3 length is 15 residues. CDR3: CASSLISRPNTEAFF. In DNA, the CDR3 is TGTGCCAGCAGTTTGATCTCCAGGCCGAACACTGAAGCTTTCTTT.

V is TRBV28 and J is TRBJ2-3, with D unresolved. V gave up 2 bases and J gave up 0 bases, with 9 bases separating them. Germline V lookup: CDR1 MDHEN, CDR2 SYDVKM. CDR3 length: 15 amino acids. CDR3 DNA: TGTGCCAGCAGTTTAGAGTACTCTAGCACAGATACGCAGTATTTT. Protein: CASSLEYSSTDTQYF.

V and J are TRBV10-3 and TRBJ2-2, with 7 bases that match TRBD1. This CDR3 region has 12 residues. The germline V gene encodes CDR1 ENHRY and CDR2 SYGVKD. The ends lost 7 bases at V and 8 bases at J; junction bases unmatched: 4. The CDR3 DNA follows: TGTGCCATCAACACAGGGGTAGGGGAGCTGTTTTTT. Protein sequence: CAINTGVGELFF.

The table lists this clonotype with a few counts. This chain uses TRBV6-5 with TRBJ1-3; D is undetermined. V shed 4 bases and J shed 2 bases, with 12 bases lying between them. The germline CDR1 and CDR2 sequences are MNHEY and SVGAGI. The CDR3 contains 15 residues. The CDR3: CASSFDQTTGNTIYF. CDR3 coding DNA: TGTGCCAGCAGTTTCGACCAGACCACTGGAAACACCATATATTTT.

This clonotype occurred a few times. V usage is TRBV4-2 and J usage is TRBJ1-2; D may be TRBD1 (6 bases). The germline CDR1 and CDR2 sequences are LGHNA and YNFKEQ. This CDR3 is 17 amino acids long. V was clipped by 0 bases and J by 4 bases, with 18 bases between them. The DNA of the CDR3 is TGTGCCAGCAGCCAAGAGGGGACAACCGGGACACTCTATGGCTACACCTTC. Translation: CASSQEGTTGTLYGYTF.

This clonotype was seen a few times. The chain joins TRBV7-2 to TRBJ2-7; no clear D. V lost 1 base, J lost 2 bases, and 12 bases lay in between. Germline-derived CDR1 and CDR2 are SGHTA and FQGNSA. The CDR3 runs to 15 residues. The CDR3: CASSLGRRSAYEQYF. The CDR3 bases are TGTGCCAGCAGCTTAGGCCGCAGGAGTGCCTACGAGCAGTACTTC.

In regard to this clonotype: The CDR3 does not close with the conserved phenylalanine or tryptophan, likely indicating a read error. The chain recombines TRBV2 with TRBJ2-1; the D gene is possibly TRBD2 (5 bases). This CDR3 region has 14 residues. The germline V and J ends were trimmed by 6 bases and 4 bases, with 13 bases remaining between them. Germline V gives CDR1 SNHLY, CDR2 FYNNEI. The CDR3, as DNA: TGTGCCAGCAGGGGGAGTACGGCATACAATGAGCAGTTCTTG. Translated, it gives CASRGSTAYNEQFL.

This clonotype was seen repeatedly, ten times or more. The chain has TRBV11-3 and TRBJ2-3; the D is unclear. The CDR3 extends over 12 amino acids. Trimming removed 1 base from V and 8 bases from J, with 7 bases in between. In germline, CDR1 is SGHNT, CDR2 YENEEA. The CDR3 DNA follows: TGTGCCAGCAGCTTAGGTCAAGGTACGCAGTATTTT. This codes for CASSLGQGTQYF.

This clonotype was counted once. CDR3 bases: TGTGCCAGCAGTTACTTTGGACCGAACACTGAAGCTTTCTTT. It encodes CASSYFGPNTEAFF. The rearrangement joins TRBV6-5 to TRBJ1-1, with unresolved D. Germline loops: CDR1 MNHEY, CDR2 SVGAGI. This CDR3 has 14 amino acids. V was trimmed by 1 base and J by 1 base, leaving 7 bases between them.

This chain connects TRBV28 to TRBJ1-5; D is unresolved. Per germline, CDR1 MDHEN and CDR2 SYDVKM. The CDR3 has 14 amino acids. The V and J ends lost 3 bases and 5 bases respectively, with 11 bases between them. The CDR3 region is CASSLGGNDQPQHF. Written as DNA, the CDR3 is TGTGCCAGCAGTTTGGGAGGGAACGATCAGCCCCAGCATTTT.

This clonotype was picked up one time. The genes are TRBV20-1 and TRBJ2-5; D possibly corresponds to TRBD1 (6 bases). With the DNA end fitting TRBJ2-7 better, the J assignment may be wrong. This CDR3 contains 17 residues. CDR1 is DFQATT and CDR2 is SNEGSKA in the germline V gene (reference sequence). CDR3 residues: CSARDPRYRDSRYEQYF. The CDR3 DNA sequence: TGCAGTGCTAGAGATCCCCGCTACAGGGATTCTCGCTACGAGCAGTACTTC.

The V and J genes are TRBV3-1 and TRBJ1-6; D is unclear. CDR1 and CDR2 from the germline V gene are LGHDT and YNNKEL (reference sequence). The CDR3 has 15 amino acids. V dropped 0 bases and J dropped 10 bases, with 13 bases sitting between them. CDR3 region: CASSQEGAERSPLHF. Here the CDR3 DNA reads TGTGCCAGCAGCCAAGAAGGAGCAGAAAGGTCACCCCTCCACTTT.

This CDR3 is CASSSTTEYEKLFF. CDR3 coding DNA: TGCGCCAGCAGCTCGACAACAGAGTATGAAAAACTGTTTTTT. The chain couples TRBV5-1 to TRBJ1-4; D is unclear. This CDR3 contains 14 residues. CDR1 is SGHRS and CDR2 is YFSETQ in the germline V gene. Trimming removed 3 bases from V and 6 bases from J, with 12 bases in between.

About this clonotype: A read error may account for a junction end that differs from germline. V and J are TRBV5-1 and TRBJ1-1; TRBD1 might be the D (6 bases). The CDR3 loop spans 15 amino acids. Germline loops: CDR1 SGHRS, CDR2 YFSETQ. The CDR3 reads CAGSLYTGQNTEAFF. The DNA of the CDR3 is TGCGCCGGCAGCTTGTATACAGGGCAGAACACTGAAGCTTTCTTT.

As regards this clonotype: The germline gene is not matched at one end of the junction; a read error may be the cause. CDR3 coding DNA: TGTGCCAGCAGTTCGTCATGGGGACTAGCGGGAGGTGATACGCGGTATTTT. Its translation: CASSSSWGLAGGDTRYF. The chain has TRBV6-5 and TRBJ2-3, with TRBD2 identical over 15 bases. CDR3 length: 17 amino acids. The germline gives CDR1 MNHEY, CDR2 SVGAGI.

The chain uses TRBV12-3 or TRBV12-4 and TRBJ2-4; D might be TRBD1 (7 bases). V dropped 3 bases and J dropped 0 bases, with 15 bases sitting between them. The CDR3 totals 17 residues. The DNA of the CDR3 is TGTGCCAGCAGTTTTGGGGGGACAGTCGTAGCCAAAAACATTCAGTACTTC. Amino acid sequence: CASSFGGTVVAKNIQYF.

The chain couples TRBV28 to TRBJ2-5, with D perhaps assigned TRBD1 or TRBD2 (5 bases each). The DNA end lines up better with TRBJ2-1; the J call may be wrong. This CDR3 comprises 16 residues. Germline values: CDR1 MDHEN, CDR2 SYDVKM. The CDR3 is CASSLPSGRVYNEQFF. The CDR3, as DNA: TGTGCCAGCAGTCTACCTTCGGGACGAGTGTACAATGAGCAGTTCTTC.

This chain links TRBV20-1 with TRBJ2-1, with D perhaps TRBD2 (6 bases). Germline assignment: CDR1 DFQATT and CDR2 SNEGSKA (reference sequence). The CDR3 has 17 residues. Deletions cut 3 bases from V and 1 base from J, with 19 bases between. CDR3 DNA sequence: TGCAGTGCTAGGGACGCCGCGACTAGACGGTCCTACAATGAGCAGTTCTTC. Translated, it gives CSARDAATRRSYNEQFF.